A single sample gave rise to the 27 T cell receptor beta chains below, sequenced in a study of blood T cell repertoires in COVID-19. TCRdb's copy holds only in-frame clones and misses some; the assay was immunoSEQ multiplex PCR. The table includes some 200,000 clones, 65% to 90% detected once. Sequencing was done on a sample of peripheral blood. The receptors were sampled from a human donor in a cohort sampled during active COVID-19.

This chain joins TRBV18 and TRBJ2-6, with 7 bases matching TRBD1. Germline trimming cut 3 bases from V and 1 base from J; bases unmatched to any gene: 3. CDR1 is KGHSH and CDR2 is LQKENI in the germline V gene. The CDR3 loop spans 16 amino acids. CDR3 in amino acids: CASSPPRGSGANVLTF. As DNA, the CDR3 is TGTGCCAGCTCACCTCCCAGGGGGTCTGGGGCCAACGTCCTGACTTTC.

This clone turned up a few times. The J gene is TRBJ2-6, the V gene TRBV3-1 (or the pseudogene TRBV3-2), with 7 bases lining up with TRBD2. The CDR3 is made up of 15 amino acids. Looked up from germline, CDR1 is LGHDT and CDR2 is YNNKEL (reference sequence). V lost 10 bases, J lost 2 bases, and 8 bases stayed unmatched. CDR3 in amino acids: CATTPGGTGANVLTF. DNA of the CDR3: TGTGCCACTACACCCGGGGGGACTGGGGCCAACGTCCTGACTTTC.

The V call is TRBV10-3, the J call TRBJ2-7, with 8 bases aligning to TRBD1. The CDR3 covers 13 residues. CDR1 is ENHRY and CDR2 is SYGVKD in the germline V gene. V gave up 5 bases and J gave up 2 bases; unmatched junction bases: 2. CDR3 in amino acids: CAISRTGTYEQYF. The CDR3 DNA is TGTGCCATCAGTCGGACAGGGACCTACGAGCAGTACTTC.

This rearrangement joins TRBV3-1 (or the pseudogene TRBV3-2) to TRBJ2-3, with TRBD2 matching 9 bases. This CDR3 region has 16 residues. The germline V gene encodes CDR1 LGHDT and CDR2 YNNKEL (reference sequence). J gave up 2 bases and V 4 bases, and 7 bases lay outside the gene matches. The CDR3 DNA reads TGTGCCAGCAGCCGATCCGGGACTAGCACCACAGATACGCAGTATTTT. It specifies CASSRSGTSTTDTQYF.

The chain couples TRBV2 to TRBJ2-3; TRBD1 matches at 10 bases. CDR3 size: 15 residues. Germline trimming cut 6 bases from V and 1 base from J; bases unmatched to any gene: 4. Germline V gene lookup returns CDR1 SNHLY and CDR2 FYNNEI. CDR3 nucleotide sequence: TGTGCCAGCAGCCCAGACAGGGGGCGCACAGATACGCAGTATTTT. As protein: CASSPDRGRTDTQYF.

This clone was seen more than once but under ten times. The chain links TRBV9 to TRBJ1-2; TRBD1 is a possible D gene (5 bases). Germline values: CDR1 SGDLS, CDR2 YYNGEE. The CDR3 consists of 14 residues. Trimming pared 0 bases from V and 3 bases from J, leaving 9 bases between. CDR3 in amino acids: CASSVAGRDYGYTF. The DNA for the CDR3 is TGTGCCAGCAGCGTAGCCGGCAGGGACTATGGCTACACCTTC.

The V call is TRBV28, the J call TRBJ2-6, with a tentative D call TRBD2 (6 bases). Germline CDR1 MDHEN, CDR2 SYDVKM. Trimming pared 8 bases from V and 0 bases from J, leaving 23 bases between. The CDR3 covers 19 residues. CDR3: CASLPGGLSPSSGANVLTF. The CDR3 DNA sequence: TGTGCCAGCCTCCCCGGGGGACTTTCACCCAGCTCTGGGGCCAACGTCCTGACTTTC. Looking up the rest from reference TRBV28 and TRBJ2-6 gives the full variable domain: DVKVTQSSRYLVKRTGEKVFLECVQDMDHENMFWYRQDPGLGLRLIYFSYDVKMKEKGDIPEGYSVSREKKERFSLILESASTNQTSMYLCASLPGGLSPSSGANVLTFGAGSRLTVL.

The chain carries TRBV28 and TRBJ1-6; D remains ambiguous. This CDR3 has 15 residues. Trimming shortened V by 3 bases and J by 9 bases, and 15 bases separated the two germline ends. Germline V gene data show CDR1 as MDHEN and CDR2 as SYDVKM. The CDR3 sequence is CASSLFGRSGSPLHF. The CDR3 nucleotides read TGTGCCAGCAGTTTGTTCGGGAGGTCGGGTTCACCCCTCCACTTT. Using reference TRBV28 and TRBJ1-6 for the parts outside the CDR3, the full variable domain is DVKVTQSSRYLVKRTGEKVFLECVQDMDHENMFWYRQDPGLGLRLIYFSYDVKMKEKGDIPEGYSVSREKKERFSLILESASTNQTSMYLCASSLFGRSGSPLHFGNGTRLTVT.

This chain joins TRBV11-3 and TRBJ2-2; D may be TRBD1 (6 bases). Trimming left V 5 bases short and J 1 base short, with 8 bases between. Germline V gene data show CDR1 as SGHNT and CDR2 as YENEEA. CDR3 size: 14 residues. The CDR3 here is CASSPTGNTGELFF. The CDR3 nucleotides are TGTGCCAGCAGCCCGACAGGGAACACCGGGGAGCTGTTTTTT.

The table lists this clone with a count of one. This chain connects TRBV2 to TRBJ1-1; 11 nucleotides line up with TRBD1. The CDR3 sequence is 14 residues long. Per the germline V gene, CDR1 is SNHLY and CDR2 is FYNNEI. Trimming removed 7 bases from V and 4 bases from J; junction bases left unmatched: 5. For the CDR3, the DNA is TGTGCCAGCACCGAGGGGACAGGGGGCACTGAAGCTTTCTTT. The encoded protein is CASTEGTGGTEAFF.

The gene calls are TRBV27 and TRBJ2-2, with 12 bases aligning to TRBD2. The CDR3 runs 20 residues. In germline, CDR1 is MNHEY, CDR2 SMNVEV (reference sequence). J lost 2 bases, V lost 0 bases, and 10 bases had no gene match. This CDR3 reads CASSLSTPWTSGDNTGELFF. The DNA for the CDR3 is TGTGCCAGCAGTTTATCGACCCCTTGGACTAGCGGGGATAACACCGGGGAGCTGTTTTTT.

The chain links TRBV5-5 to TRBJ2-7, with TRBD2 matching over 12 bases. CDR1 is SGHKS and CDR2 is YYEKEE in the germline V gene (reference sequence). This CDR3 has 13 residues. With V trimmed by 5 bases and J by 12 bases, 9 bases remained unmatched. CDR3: CASRRTLAGGPYF. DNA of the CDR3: TGTGCCAGCAGGCGCACACTAGCGGGAGGCCCGTACTTC. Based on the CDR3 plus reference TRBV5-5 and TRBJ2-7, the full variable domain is DAGVTQSPTHLIKTRGQQVTLRCSPISGHKSVSWYQQVLGQGPQFIFQYYEKEERGRGNFPDRFSARQFPNYSSELNVNALLLGDSALYLCASRRTLAGGPYFGPGTRLTVT.

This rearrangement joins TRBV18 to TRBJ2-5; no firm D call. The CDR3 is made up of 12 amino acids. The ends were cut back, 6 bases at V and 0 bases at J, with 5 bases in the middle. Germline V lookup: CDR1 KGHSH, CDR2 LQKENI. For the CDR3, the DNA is TGTGCCAGCTCGCAGGACCAAGAGACCCAGTACTTC. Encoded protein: CASSQDQETQYF.

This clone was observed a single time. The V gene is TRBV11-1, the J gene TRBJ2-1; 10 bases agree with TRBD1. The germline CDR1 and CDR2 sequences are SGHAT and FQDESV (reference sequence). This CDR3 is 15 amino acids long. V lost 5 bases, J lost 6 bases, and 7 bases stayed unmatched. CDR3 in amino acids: CASSLGDRGGNEQFF. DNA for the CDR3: TGTGCCAGCAGCCTAGGGGACAGGGGAGGCAATGAGCAGTTCTTC.

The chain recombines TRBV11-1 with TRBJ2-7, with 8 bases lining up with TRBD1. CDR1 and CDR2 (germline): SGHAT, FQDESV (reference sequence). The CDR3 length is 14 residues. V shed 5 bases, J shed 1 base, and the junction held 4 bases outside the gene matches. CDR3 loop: CASSHRGKSYEQYF. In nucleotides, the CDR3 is TGTGCCAGCAGCCACAGGGGGAAGTCCTACGAGCAGTACTTC. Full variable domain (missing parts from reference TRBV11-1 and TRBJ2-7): EAEVAQSPRYKITEKSQAVAFWCDPISGHATLYWYRQILGQGPELLVQFQDESVVDDSQLPKDRFSAERLKGVDSTLKIQPAELGDSAMYLCASSHRGKSYEQYFGPGTRLTVT.

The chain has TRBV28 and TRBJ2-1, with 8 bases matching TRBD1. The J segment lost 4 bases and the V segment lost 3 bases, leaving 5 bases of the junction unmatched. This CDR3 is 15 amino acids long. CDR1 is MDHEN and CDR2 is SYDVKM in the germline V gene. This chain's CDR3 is CASSFGDRGYNEQFF. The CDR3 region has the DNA TGTGCCAGCAGTTTTGGAGACAGGGGATACAATGAGCAGTTCTTC.

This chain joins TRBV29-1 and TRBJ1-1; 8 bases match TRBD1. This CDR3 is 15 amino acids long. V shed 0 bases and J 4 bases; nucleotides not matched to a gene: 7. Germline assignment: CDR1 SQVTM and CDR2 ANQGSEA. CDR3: CSVEDPNRGTTEAFF. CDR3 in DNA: TGCAGCGTTGAAGATCCGAACAGGGGGACCACTGAAGCTTTCTTT.

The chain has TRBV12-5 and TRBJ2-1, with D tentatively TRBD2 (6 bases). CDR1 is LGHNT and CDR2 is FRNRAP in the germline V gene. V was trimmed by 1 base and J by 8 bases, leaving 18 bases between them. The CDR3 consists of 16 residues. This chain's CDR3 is CASGLDSGSVDDEQFF. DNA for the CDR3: TGTGCTAGTGGTTTGGATAGCGGAAGTGTGGACGATGAGCAGTTCTTC. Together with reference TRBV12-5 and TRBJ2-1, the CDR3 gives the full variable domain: DARVTQTPRHKVTEMGQEVTMRCQPILGHNTVFWYRQTMMQGLELLAYFRNRAPLDDSGMPKDRFSAEMPDATLATLKIQPSEPRDSAVYFCASGLDSGSVDDEQFFGPGTRLTVL.

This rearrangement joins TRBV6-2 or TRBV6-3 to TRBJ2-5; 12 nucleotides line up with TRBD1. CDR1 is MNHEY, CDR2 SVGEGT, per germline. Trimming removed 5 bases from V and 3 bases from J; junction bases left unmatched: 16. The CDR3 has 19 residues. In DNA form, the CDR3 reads TGTGCCAGCAGTAACCGGGACAGGGGGCGCGAGCCCCAAAAAGAGACCCAGTACTTC. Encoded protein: CASSNRDRGREPQKETQYF.

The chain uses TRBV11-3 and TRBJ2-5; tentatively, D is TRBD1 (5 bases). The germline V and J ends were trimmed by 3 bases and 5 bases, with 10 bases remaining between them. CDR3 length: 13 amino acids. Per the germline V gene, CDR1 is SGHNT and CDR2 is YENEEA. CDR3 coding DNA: TGTGCCAGCAGCTTGCAGGGTTCGGAGACCCAGTACTTC. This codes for CASSLQGSETQYF.

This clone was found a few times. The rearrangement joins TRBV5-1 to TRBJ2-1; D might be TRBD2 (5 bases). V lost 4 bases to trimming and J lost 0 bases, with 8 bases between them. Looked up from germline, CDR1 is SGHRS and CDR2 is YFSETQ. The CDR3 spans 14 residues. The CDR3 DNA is TGCGCCAGCAGCACGGGGAACTCCTACAATGAGCAGTTCTTC. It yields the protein CASSTGNSYNEQFF.

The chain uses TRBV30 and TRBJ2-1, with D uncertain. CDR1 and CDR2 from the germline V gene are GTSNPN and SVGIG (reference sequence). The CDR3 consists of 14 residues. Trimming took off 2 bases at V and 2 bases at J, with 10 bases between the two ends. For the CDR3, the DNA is TGTGCCTGGAGTCGAGAGCTACCCTACAATGAGCAGTTCTTC. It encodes CAWSRELPYNEQFF.

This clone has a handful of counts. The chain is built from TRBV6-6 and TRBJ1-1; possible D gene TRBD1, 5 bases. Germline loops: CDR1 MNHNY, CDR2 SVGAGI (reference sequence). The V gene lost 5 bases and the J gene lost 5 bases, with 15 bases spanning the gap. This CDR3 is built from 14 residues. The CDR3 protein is CASSKNQGRTEAFF. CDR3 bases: TGTGCCAGCAGTAAAAATCAGGGTCGGACTGAAGCTTTCTTT.

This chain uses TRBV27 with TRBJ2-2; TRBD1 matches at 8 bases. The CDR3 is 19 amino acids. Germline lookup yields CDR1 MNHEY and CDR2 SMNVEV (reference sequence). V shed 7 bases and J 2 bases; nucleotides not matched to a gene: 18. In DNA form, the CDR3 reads TGTGCCAGCACCATACGGGGCAGGGGGCGTAAAGAAAACACCGGGGAGCTGTTTTTT. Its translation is CASTIRGRGRKENTGELFF.

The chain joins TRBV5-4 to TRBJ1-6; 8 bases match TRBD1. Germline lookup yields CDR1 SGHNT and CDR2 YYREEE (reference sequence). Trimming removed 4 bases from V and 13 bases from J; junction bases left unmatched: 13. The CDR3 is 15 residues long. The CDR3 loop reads CASSDGTGSMGPLHF. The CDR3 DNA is TGTGCCAGCAGCGATGGGACAGGTTCAATGGGGCCCCTCCACTTT.

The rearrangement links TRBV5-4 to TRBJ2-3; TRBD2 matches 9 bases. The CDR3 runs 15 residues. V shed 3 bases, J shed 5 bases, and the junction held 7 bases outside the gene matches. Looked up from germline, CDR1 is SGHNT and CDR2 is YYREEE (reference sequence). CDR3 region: CASSSYGTSLDTQYF. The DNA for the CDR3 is TGTGCCAGCAGCTCCTACGGGACTAGCCTAGATACGCAGTATTTT.

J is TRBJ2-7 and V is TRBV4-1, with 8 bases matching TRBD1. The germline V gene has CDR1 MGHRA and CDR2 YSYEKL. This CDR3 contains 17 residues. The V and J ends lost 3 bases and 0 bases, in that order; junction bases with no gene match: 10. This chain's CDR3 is CASSQGPGQAFSYEQYF. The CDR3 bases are TGCGCCAGCAGCCAGGGTCCGGGACAGGCGTTCTCCTACGAGCAGTACTTC.